These T cell receptor beta chains were read from a single sample in a study of blood T cell repertoires in COVID-19. The protocol was immunoSEQ multiplex PCR, while the TCRdb copy is restricted to in-frame clones and leaves out a portion. This repertoire shows 200,000 to 250,000 clones, around 90% found once; its top ten account for about 7%. Sample: PBMCs or T cells enriched from blood (not recorded which). These receptors all come from a man aged 25 to 45 in a cohort exposed to, infected with or recovered from COVID-19 (not recorded which). Each CDR3 is given with its conserved first and last residue. The order of the fields is V gene, J gene, clone size, D gene, CDR3 DNA, CDR3 protein. The D gene is left open where the match is weak. Part of the rows lack a size; the others show once, few, many or a class for expanded clones.

TRBV19	TRBJ2-3	.	.	TGTGCCAGTAGTGACTGGGACACCGGCACAGATACGCAGTATTTT	CASSDWDTGTDTQYF
TRBV5-1	TRBJ2-5	.	.	TGCGCCAGCAGCTTTAGACAAGAGACCCAGTACTTC	CASSFRQETQYF
TRBV18	TRBJ1-6	.	TRBD1	TGTGCCAGCTCACCAGCGACAGGGGTAAACTCACCCCTCCACTTT	CASSPATGVNSPLHF
TRBV5-1	TRBJ1-4	.	.	TGCGCCAGCAGCTTGGCCGAAGGGAGAGAAAAACTGTTTTTT	CASSLAEGREKLFF
TRBV3-1/TRBV3-2	TRBJ1-5	.	.	TGTGCCAGCAGCCAAGCCAGGGGCGATCAGCCCCAGCATTTT	CASSQARGDQPQHF
TRBV6-5	TRBJ1-1	few	.	TGTGCCAGCAAAACAATTGGGAACACTGAAGCTTTCTTT	CASKTIGNTEAFF
TRBV7-6	TRBJ1-4	once	TRBD1	TGTGCCAGCAGCCCCGGGACAGGGGTTAATGAAAAACTGTTTTTT	CASSPGTGVNEKLFF
TRBV27	TRBJ2-2	.	TRBD2	TGTGCCAGCACCCTATCGACTAGCGGGAGGGCCTCGAACACCGGGGAGCTGTTTTTT	CASTLSTSGRASNTGELFF
TRBV4-2	TRBJ1-1	.	.	TGTGCCAGCAGCCCTCAGGAAGGAGGGAACACTGAAGCTTTCTTT	CASSPQEGGNTEAFF
TRBV7-9	TRBJ2-4	.	TRBD2	TGTGCCAGCAGCTTCCCCGGGACTAGTCGAGGGGGGAATGACATTCAGTACTTC	CASSFPGTSRGGNDIQYF
TRBV10-2	TRBJ2-1	.	TRBD2	TGCGCCAGCAGTGAGTTCAGAGCGGGAGCCTCCTACAATGAGCAGTTCTTC	CASSEFRAGASYNEQFF
TRBV9	TRBJ2-7	.	.	TGTGCCAGCGGGGTAGGGGGAGGGCCGCCCTACGAGCAGTACTTC	CASGVGGGPPYEQYF
TRBV11-3	TRBJ2-3	.	TRBD2	TGTGCCAGCAGCTTGGGGACTAGCGGGAGCACAGATACGCAGTATTTT	CASSLGTSGSTDTQYF
TRBV15	TRBJ1-2	.	TRBD1	TGTGCCACCAGCAGAGATCCAGGGGGTAGCGGCTACACCTTC	CATSRDPGGSGYTF
TRBV5-6	TRBJ2-3	.	.	TGTGCCAGCAACCCCGGACTCGGACGCACAGATACGCAGTATTTT	CASNPGLGRTDTQYF
TRBV29-1	TRBJ2-7	.	TRBD1	TGCAGCGTTGGGGGACAGGGTTACGAGCAGTACTTC	CSVGGQGYEQYF
TRBV4-2	TRBJ2-7	.	TRBD2	TGTGCCAGCAGCCAAGGGGGCCTAGCGGGAAAGAGGGGTTCGGCCTACGAGCAGTACTTC	CASSQGGLAGKRGSAYEQYF
TRBV12-3/TRBV12-4	TRBJ1-4	.	.	TGTGCCAGCAGGGTACAGGGTAAACTGTTTTTT	CASRVQGKLFF
TRBV6-5	TRBJ2-5	once	.	TGTGCCAGCAGTTACTGGCCAGTCTCTTTGCAAGAGACCCAGTACTTC	CASSYWPVSLQETQYF
TRBV14	TRBJ2-7	.	TRBD2	TGTGCCAGCAGCCAAGCCTGGGGGGGCGAGCAGTACTTC	CASSQAWGGEQYF
TRBV9	TRBJ2-4	.	TRBD2	TGTGCCAGCAGCCCAGGGACTAGCGGGAGGGGATTGAACATTCAGTACTTC	CASSPGTSGRGLNIQYF
TRBV19	TRBJ2-4	.	TRBD2	TGTGCCAGTAGTATCGCGGGGGGCTTAGCCAAAAACATTCAGTACTTC	CASSIAGGLAKNIQYF
TRBV19	TRBJ2-7	.	TRBD1	TGTGCCAGTAGTAAAAGCGACGACAGGGGCGACGAGCAGTACTTC	CASSKSDDRGDEQYF
TRBV5-1	TRBJ2-2	once	TRBD2	TGCGCCAGCAGCTTGACAAGCGGGAAGAACACCGGGGAGCTGTTTTTT	CASSLTSGKNTGELFF
TRBV5-4	TRBJ1-3	.	TRBD1	TGTGCCAGCAGCTCAGGACAGGGCCGGGCCGGAAACACCATATATTTT	CASSSGQGRAGNTIYF
TRBV11-2	TRBJ2-1	.	.	TGTGCCAGCAGCTGGAAGGATGGAACGGGGGGCAAGAAGCAGTTCTTC	CASSWKDGTGGKKQFF
TRBV2	TRBJ2-7	few	TRBD2	TGTGCCAGGGGTTTGGGTGCTAGCGGGAGATCCTACGAGCAGTACTTC	CARGLGASGRSYEQYF
TRBV6-5	TRBJ2-1	once	.	TGTGCCGCGGTCCAGCGGAATGAGCAGTTCTTC	CAAVQRNEQFF
TRBV4-3	TRBJ2-3	.	.	TGCGCCAGCAGCCAAGATTGGGGGCGCCGGGATACGCAGTATTTT	CASSQDWGRRDTQYF
TRBV5-4	TRBJ2-4	.	TRBD2	TGTGCCAGCAGCTTGTCTAGCGGTGAAAACATTCAGTACTTC	CASSLSSGENIQYF
TRBV6-5	TRBJ2-2	.	TRBD1	TGTGCCAGCAGTTACGGACAGGGGCTTATCACCGGGGAGCTGTTTTTT	CASSYGQGLITGELFF
TRBV9	TRBJ2-3	.	TRBD2	TGTGCCAGCAGCGTAGCCTCAGCGGGGGGCACAGATACGCAGTATTTT	CASSVASAGGTDTQYF
TRBV7-9	TRBJ1-1	few	.	TGTGCCAGCAGCTTATCTTTTTGGGGGCAGGAGAACACTGAAGCTTTCTTT	CASSLSFWGQENTEAFF
TRBV7-8	TRBJ2-1	.	TRBD1	TGTGCCAGCAGCTTAACCGGGACAGGGACCGGACTCGAGCAGTTCTTC	CASSLTGTGTGLEQFF
TRBV6-5	TRBJ2-7	.	.	TGTGCCAGCAGCCCGCCGGACCGGAGGCACGAGCAGTACTTC	CASSPPDRRHEQYF